What follows are 5 T cell receptor beta chains derived from one specimen sequenced in a study of T-cell memory formation after mild COVID-19 (TCRdb year 2021). The receptor library was made with 5' RACE. Instrument used: Illumina NovaSeq 6000. TCRdb handled the public reads itself, with Q25 trimming in fastp and clone calling in MiXCR, and kept productive beta chains. Every distinct CDR3 protein forms one entry, paired with its most common genes and DNA. Across this sample there are around 300,000 distinct CDR3 sequences, with around 15% seen only once. Around a fifth of the sample is taken by the ten largest. Input material: PBMCs or a T cell subset sorted from them (not recorded which). Every receptor here comes from a young man who had mild COVID-19 (a few samples of this study predate the infection). The sample titles of this study are shuffled in the database, so cell type and time point are left out; the donor was told from shared clones.

The chain carries TRBV25-1 and TRBJ2-5; unclear D gene. CDR1 is MGHDK, CDR2 SYGVNS, per germline. V was pared by 5 bases and J by 1 base, with 11 bases between. The CDR3 consists of 14 residues. The CDR3 sequence: CASSRAKSQETQYF. CDR3 nucleotide sequence: TGTGCCAGCAGTCGAGCGAAAAGCCAAGAGACCCAGTACTTC.

This clonotype was observed many times. The V call is TRBV7-3, the J call TRBJ2-3; D remains ambiguous. V was cut by 5 bases and J by 1 base, with 13 bases left in between. The CDR3 sequence is 15 residues long. Germline V gives CDR1 SGHTA, CDR2 FQGTGA. CDR3 DNA: TGTGCCAGCAGCCTAGGATCACGCGGCACAGATACGCAGTATTTT. Protein: CASSLGSRGTDTQYF. Full variable domain (remainder filled in from reference TRBV7-3 and TRBJ2-3): GAGVSQTPSNKVTEKGKYVELRCDPISGHTALYWYRQSLGQGPEFLIYFQGTGAADDSGLPNDRFFAVRPEGSVSTLKIQRTERGDSAVYLCASSLGSRGTDTQYFGPGTRLTVL.

This clonotype came up a few times. J is TRBJ2-4 and V is TRBV4-3, with D maybe TRBD1 (6 bases). In germline, CDR1 is LGHNA, CDR2 YSLEER. The CDR3 runs to 16 residues. V lost 2 bases and J 3 bases, leaving 14 bases between the germline ends. The CDR3 nucleotides read TGCGCCAGCAGCCAAATAGCCGCAGGGGTCAAAAACATTCAGTACTTC. This codes for CASSQIAAGVKNIQYF.

The table lists this clonotype with a few counts. This sequence joins TRBV20-1 and TRBJ2-7; weak D call: TRBD2 (5 bases). V was pared by 2 bases and J by 3 bases, with 14 bases between. The CDR3 runs 14 residues. Germline lookup yields CDR1 DFQATT and CDR2 SNEGSKA (reference sequence). CDR3: CSARMGALNYEQYF. CDR3 nucleotide sequence: TGCAGTGCTAGAATGGGAGCATTAAACTACGAGCAGTACTTC.

This clonotype appeared many times. This sequence joins TRBV7-8 and TRBJ1-6; D not resolved. The CDR3 is made up of 16 amino acids. V was clipped by 6 bases and J by 0 bases, with 12 bases between them. The germline gives CDR1 SGHVS, CDR2 FQNEAQ. Written as DNA, the CDR3 is TGTGCCAGCAGACCCGTCCCGAGCTCCTATAATTCACCCCTCCACTTT. Protein: CASRPVPSSYNSPLHF.